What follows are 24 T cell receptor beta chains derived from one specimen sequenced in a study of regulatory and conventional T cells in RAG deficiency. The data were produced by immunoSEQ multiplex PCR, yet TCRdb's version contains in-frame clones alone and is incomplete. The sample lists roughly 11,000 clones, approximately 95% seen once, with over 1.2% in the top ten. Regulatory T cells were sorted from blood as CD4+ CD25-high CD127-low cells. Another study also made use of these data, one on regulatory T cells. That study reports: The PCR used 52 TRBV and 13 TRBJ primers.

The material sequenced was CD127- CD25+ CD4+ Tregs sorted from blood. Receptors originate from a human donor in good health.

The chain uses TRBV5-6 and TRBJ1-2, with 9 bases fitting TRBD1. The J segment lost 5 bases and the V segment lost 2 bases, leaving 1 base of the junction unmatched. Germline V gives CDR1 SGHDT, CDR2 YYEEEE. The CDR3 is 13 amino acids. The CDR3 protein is CASSLQGAYGYTF. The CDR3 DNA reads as TGTGCCAGCAGCTTACAGGGGGCTTATGGCTACACCTTC. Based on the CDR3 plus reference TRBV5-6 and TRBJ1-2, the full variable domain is DAGVTQSPTHLIKTRGQQVTLRCSPKSGHDTVSWYQQALGQGPQFIFQYYEEEERQRGNFPDRFSGHQFPNYSSELNVNALLLGDSALYLCASSLQGAYGYTFGSGTRLTVV.

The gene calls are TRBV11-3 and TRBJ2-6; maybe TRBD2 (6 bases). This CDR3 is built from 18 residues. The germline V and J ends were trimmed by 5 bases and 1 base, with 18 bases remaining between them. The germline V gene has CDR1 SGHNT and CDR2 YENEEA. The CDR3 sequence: CASSPASGGVSGANVLTF. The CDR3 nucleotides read TGTGCCAGCAGCCCGGCGAGCGGAGGGGTGTCTGGGGCCAACGTCCTGACTTTC.

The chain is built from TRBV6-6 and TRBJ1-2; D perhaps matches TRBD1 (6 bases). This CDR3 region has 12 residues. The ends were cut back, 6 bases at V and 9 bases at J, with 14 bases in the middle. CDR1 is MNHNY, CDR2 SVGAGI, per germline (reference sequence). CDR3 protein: CASREGGLSYTF. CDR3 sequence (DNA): TGTGCCAGCAGAGAGGGGGGGTTGAGCTACACCTTC.

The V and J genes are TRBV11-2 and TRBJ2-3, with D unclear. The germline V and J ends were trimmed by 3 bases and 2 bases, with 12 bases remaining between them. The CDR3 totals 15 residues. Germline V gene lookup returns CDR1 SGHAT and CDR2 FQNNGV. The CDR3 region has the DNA TGTGCCAGCAGCTTTGCCGACGGAGTCACAGATACGCAGTATTTT. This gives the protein CASSFADGVTDTQYF.

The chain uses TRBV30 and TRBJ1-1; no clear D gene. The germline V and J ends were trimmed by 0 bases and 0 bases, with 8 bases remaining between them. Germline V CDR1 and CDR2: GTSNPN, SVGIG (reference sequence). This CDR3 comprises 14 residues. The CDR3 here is CAWSVPGVNTEAFF. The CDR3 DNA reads TGTGCCTGGAGTGTACCCGGAGTGAACACTGAAGCTTTCTTT.

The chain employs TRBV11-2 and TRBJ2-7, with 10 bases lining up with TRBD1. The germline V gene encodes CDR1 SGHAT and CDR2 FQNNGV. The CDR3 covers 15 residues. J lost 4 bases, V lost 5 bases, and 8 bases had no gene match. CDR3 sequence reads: CASSPRTGGRYEQYF. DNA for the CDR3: TGTGCCAGCAGCCCCAGGACAGGGGGGAGGTACGAGCAGTACTTC.

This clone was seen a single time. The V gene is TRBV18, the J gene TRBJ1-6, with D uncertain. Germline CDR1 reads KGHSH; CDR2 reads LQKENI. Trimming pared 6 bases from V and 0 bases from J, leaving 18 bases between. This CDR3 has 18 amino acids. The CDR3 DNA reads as TGTGCCAGCTCCCTCCGGCCAGGTGGGAGCTCCTATAATTCACCCCTCCACTTT. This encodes CASSLRPGGSSYNSPLHF.

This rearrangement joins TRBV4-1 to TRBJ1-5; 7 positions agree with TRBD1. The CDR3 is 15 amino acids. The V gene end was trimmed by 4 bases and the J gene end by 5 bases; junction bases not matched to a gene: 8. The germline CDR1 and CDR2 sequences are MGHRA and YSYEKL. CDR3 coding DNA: TGCGCCAGCAGCCGGGATGACAGGGACGATCAGCCCCAGCATTTT. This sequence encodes CASSRDDRDDQPQHF.

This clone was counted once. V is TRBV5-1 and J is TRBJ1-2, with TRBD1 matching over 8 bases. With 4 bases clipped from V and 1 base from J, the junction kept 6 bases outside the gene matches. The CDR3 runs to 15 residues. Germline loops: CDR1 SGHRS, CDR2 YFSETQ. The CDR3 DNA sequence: TGCGCCAGCAGCCGGATCGGACAGGGTAACTATGGCTACACCTTC. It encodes CASSRIGQGNYGYTF.

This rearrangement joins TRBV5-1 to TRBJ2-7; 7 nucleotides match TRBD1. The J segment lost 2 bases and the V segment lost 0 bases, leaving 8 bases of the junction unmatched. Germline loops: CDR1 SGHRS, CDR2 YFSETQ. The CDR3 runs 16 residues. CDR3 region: CASSLAGTVRPYEQYF. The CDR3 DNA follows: TGCGCCAGCAGCTTGGCCGGGACAGTGAGACCCTACGAGCAGTACTTC.

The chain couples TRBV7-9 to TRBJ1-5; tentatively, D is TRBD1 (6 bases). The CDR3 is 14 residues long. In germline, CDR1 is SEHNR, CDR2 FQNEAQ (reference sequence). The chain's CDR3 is CVPGGARGNQPQHF. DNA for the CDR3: TGTGTCCCGGGGGGGGCGAGAGGCAATCAGCCCCAGCATTTT.

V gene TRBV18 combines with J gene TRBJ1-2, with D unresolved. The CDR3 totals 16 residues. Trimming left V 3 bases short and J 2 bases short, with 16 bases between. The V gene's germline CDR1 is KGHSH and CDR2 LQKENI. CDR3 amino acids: CASSPPGGSANYGYTF. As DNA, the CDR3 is TGTGCCAGCTCACCCCCTGGAGGGTCAGCGAACTATGGCTACACCTTC.

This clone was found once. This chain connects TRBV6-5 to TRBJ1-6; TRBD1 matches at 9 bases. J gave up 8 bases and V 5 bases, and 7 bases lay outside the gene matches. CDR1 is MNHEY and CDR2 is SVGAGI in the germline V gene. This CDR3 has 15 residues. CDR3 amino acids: CASSAPGTGYSPLHF. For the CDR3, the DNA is TGTGCCAGCAGTGCGCCCGGGACAGGGTATTCACCCCTCCACTTT.

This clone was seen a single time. The CDR3 region has the DNA TGTGCCAGCAGTCAGGCCACGAACACCGGGGAGCTGTTTTTT. Its translation: CASSQATNTGELFF. The genes are TRBV6-1 and TRBJ2-2; no definite D call. CDR1 and CDR2 from the germline V gene are MNHNS and SASEGT. The CDR3 loop spans 14 amino acids. The V end was cut by 5 bases, the J end by 0 bases, with 7 bases between.

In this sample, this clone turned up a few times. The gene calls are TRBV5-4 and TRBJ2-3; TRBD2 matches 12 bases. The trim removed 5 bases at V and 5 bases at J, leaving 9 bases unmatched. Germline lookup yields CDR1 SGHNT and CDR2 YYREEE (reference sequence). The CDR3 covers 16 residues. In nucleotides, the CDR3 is TGTGCCAGCAGAAAAGAACTAGCGGGGGGACAAGATACGCAGTATTTT. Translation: CASRKELAGGQDTQYF.

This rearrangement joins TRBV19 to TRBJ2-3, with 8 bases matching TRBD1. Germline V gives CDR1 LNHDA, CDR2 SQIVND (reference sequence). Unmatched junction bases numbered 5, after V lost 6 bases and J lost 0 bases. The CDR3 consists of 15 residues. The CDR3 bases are TGTGCCAGTAGGCAGGACAGGGCGAGCACAGATACGCAGTATTTT. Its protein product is CASRQDRASTDTQYF.

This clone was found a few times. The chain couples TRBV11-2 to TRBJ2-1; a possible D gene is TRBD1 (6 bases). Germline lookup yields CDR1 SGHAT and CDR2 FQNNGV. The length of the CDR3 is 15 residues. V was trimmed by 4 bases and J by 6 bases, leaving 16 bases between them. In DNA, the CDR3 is TGTGCCAGCAGCTCCACCGGGACACGCCTCAATGAGCAGTTCTTC. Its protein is CASSSTGTRLNEQFF. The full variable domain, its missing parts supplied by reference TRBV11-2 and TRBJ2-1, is EAGVAQSPRYKIIEKRQSVAFWCNPISGHATLYWYQQILGQGPKLLIQFQNNGVVDDSQLPKDRFSAERLKGVDSTLKIQPAKLEDSAVYLCASSSTGTRLNEQFFGPGTRLTVL.

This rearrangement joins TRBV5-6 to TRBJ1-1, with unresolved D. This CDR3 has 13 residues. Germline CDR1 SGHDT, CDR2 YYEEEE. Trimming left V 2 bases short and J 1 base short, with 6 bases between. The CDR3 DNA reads TGTGCCAGCAGCTTTCACTGGAACACTGAAGCTTTCTTT. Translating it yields CASSFHWNTEAFF.

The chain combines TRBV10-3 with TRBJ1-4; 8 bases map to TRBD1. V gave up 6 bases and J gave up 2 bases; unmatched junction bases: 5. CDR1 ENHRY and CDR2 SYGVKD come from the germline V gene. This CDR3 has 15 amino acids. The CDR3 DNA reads TGTGCCATCAGCAGGACAGGGATGACTAATGAAAAACTGTTTTTT. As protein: CAISRTGMTNEKLFF.

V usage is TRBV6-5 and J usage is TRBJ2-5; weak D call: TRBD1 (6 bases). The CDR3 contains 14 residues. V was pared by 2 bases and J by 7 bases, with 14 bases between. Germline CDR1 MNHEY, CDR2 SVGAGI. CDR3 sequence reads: CASSYLRQAGTQYF. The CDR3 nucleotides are TGTGCCAGCAGTTACCTCAGACAGGCCGGGACCCAGTACTTC.

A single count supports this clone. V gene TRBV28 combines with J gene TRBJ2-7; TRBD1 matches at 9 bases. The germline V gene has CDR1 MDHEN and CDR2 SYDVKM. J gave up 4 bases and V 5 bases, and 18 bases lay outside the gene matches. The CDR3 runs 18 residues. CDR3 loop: CASSAPFRTGEGAYEQYF. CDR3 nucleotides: TGTGCCAGCAGTGCCCCCTTTCGGACAGGGGAGGGGGCTTACGAGCAGTACTTC.

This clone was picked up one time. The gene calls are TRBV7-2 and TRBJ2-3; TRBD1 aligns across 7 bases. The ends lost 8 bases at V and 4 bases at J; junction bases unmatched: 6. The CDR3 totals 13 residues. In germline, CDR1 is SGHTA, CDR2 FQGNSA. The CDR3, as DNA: TGTGCCAGCGCCCGACAGGGATCAGATACGCAGTATTTT. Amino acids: CASARQGSDTQYF. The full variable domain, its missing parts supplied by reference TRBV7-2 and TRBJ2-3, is GAGVSQSPSNKVTEKGKDVELRCDPISGHTALYWYRQSLGQGLEFLIYFQGNSAPDKSGLPSDRFSAERTGGSVSTLTIQRTQQEDSAVYLCASARQGSDTQYFGPGTRLTVL.

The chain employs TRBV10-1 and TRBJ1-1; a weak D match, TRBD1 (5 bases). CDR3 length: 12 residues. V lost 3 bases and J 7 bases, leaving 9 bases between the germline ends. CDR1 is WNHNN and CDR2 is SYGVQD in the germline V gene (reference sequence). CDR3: CASSDRAHEAFF. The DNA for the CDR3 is TGCGCCAGCAGTGACAGGGCCCATGAAGCTTTCTTT.

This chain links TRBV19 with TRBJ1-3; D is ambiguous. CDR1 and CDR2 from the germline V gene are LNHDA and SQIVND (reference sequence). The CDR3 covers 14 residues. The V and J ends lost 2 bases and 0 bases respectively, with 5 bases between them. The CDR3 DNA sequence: TGTGCCAGTAGTATATCCGGCTCTGGAAACACCATATATTTT. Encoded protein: CASSISGSGNTIYF. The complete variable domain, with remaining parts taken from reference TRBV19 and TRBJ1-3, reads DGGITQSPKYLFRKEGQNVTLSCEQNLNHDAMYWYRQDPGQGLRLIYYSQIVNDFQKGDIAEGYSVSREKKESFPLTVTSAQKNPTAFYLCASSISGSGNTIYFGEGSWLTVV.